This entry concerns a single T cell receptor (beta chain). This sample stems from a study of shared clonotypes between healthy human individuals. Each donor was a Caucasian adult residing in Nashville, Tennessee. It was into CD45RA+ naive and CD45RA-negative memory subsets that the CD4+ cells were split. Replicate PCRs for sorted subsets used approximately 190 ng DNA; this equaled about 30,000 T cell genomes. Some clones are missing from TCRdb's copy, which holds only in-frame ones; the method was immunoSEQ multiplex PCR. The sample yields 950,000 to 1,100,000 clones, around 76% seen once. Sequenced material: memory CD4+ T cells sorted from blood. Subset specified: CD45RA-negative fraction. The sequence was obtained from a man younger than 35 in good health.

The CDR3 here is CASSPPGRGFIQETQYF. The DNA of the CDR3 is TGTGCCAGCTCACCACCGGGGAGAGGTTTTATTCAAGAGACCCAGTACTTC. J is TRBJ2-5 and V is TRBV18; the D gene is possibly TRBD2 (5 bases). Trimming pared 0 bases from V and 2 bases from J, leaving 16 bases between. Per germline, CDR1 KGHSH and CDR2 LQKENI. The CDR3 extends over 17 amino acids.